This TCR beta chain is drawn from a study of T-cell reconstitution after alpha-beta-depleted transplantation in children. Only a few counts were recorded for this clonotype. Its antigen is unidentified. General study findings and limits: One year post-transplant, T-cell counts and diversity were largely derived from T cells produced anew.

Per the germline V gene, CDR1 is KGHSH and CDR2 is LQKENI. Trimming took 6 bases from V and 4 from J; bases not matched to a gene: 9. The CDR3 loop spans 16 amino acids. Unique molecular identifiers were incorporated into the prepared TCRbeta library. Each CDR3 protein is one row after TCRdb ran MiXCR on the PCR reads. The table has about 98,000 distinct CDR3 sequences, 4.5% to 7.5% seen once. The sequenced sample was PBMCs, mostly from graft donor cells, obtained 60 days after TCRalphabeta/CD19-depleted stem cell transplant. The V gene is TRBV18, the J gene TRBJ2-3; 11 bases agree with TRBD2. The sequence was obtained from a female patient aged 2-9 years who had a stem cell transplant for Fanconi anemia, so the T cells may come from the graft donor. CDR3 region: CASSQSLAGASDTQYF. DNA for the CDR3: TGTGCCAGCTCGCAGTCACTAGCGGGAGCGTCAGATACGCAGTATTTT.